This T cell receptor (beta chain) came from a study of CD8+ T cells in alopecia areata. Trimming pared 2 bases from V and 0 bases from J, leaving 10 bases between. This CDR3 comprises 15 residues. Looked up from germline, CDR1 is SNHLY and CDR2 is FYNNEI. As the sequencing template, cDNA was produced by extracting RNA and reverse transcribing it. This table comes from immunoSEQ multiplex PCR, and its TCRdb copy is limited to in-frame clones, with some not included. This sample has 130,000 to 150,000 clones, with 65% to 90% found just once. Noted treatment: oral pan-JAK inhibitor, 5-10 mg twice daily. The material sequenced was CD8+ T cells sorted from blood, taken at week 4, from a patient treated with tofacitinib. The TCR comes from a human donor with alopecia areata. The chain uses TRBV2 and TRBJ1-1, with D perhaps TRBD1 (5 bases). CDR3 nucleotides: TGTGCCAGCAGTGAACGAAGGGGTATGAACACTGAAGCTTTCTTT. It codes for CASSERRGMNTEAFF. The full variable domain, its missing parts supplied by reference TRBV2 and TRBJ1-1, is EPEVTQTPSHQVTQMGQEVILRCVPISNHLYFYWYRQILGQKVEFLVSFYNNEISEKSEIFDDQFSVERPDGSNFTLKIRSTKLEDSAMYFCASSERRGMNTEAFFGQGTRLTVV.